Listed below are T cell receptor beta chains from one sample, sequenced in a study of early T cells in non-severe SARS-CoV-2 infection. TCRdb reprocessed the 5' RACE reads with MiXCR, giving one entry per CDR3 protein. The sample contains under 60,000 distinct CDR3 sequences, 6.5% to 9% of which appear only once. The material sequenced was whole blood. Receptors were obtained from an adult who was a healthcare worker with PCR-confirmed SARS-CoV-2 infection or an uninfected control (not recorded which). CDR3s include the opening cysteine and the closing phenylalanine or tryptophan. The D gene is left open where the match is weak. For some rows the clone size is stated as once, few or many, or as a class when expanded; others skip it.

CDR3 length: 13; D gene: .; J gene: TRBJ1-2; clone size: .; V gene: TRBV10-3; CDR3 DNA: TGTGCCATCAGTGAGAACCGATACTATGGCTACACCTTC; CDR3 protein: CAISENRYYGYTF
CDR3 length: 15; D gene: .; J gene: TRBJ1-3; clone size: few; V gene: TRBV28; CDR3 DNA: TGTGCCAGCAGAGCAGGGCCTTCGGGCGGAAACACCATATATTTT; CDR3 protein: CASRAGPSGGNTIYF
CDR3 length: 15; D gene: TRBD1; J gene: TRBJ1-5; clone size: many; V gene: TRBV12-3/TRBV12-4; CDR3 DNA: TGTGCCAGCAGTTGGGGGACAGGGGGCAATCAGCCCCAGCATTTT; CDR3 protein: CASSWGTGGNQPQHF
CDR3 length: 17; D gene: .; J gene: TRBJ2-7; clone size: .; V gene: TRBV4-1; CDR3 DNA: TGCGCCAGCAGCCAAGATTGTAGAGAAGGAGTATCCTACGAGCAGTACTTC; CDR3 protein: CASSQDCREGVSYEQYF
CDR3 length: 14; D gene: .; J gene: TRBJ2-3; clone size: few; V gene: TRBV5-1; CDR3 DNA: TGCGCCAGCAGCTTGGGCGGGGTCACAGATACGCAGTATTTT; CDR3 protein: CASSLGGVTDTQYF
CDR3 length: 11; D gene: .; J gene: TRBJ1-2; clone size: medium-sized; V gene: TRBV7-9; CDR3 DNA: TGTGCCAGCAGCTTAGGGGATGGCTACACCTTC; CDR3 protein: CASSLGDGYTF
CDR3 length: 14; D gene: .; J gene: TRBJ2-7; clone size: few; V gene: TRBV9; CDR3 DNA: TGTGCCAGCAGCGTGGCCGGAACAGGGTACGAGCAGTACTTC; CDR3 protein: CASSVAGTGYEQYF
CDR3 length: 14; D gene: TRBD1; J gene: TRBJ2-3; clone size: many; V gene: TRBV7-2; CDR3 DNA: TGTGCCAGCAGCTCGGACAGGAGCACAGATACGCAGTATTTT; CDR3 protein: CASSSDRSTDTQYF
CDR3 length: 14; D gene: .; J gene: TRBJ2-4; clone size: few; V gene: TRBV20-1; CDR3 DNA: TGCAGTGCTAGAGGCGGCCTAGCCAAAAACATTCAGTACTTC; CDR3 protein: CSARGGLAKNIQYF
CDR3 length: 15; D gene: .; J gene: TRBJ1-2; clone size: .; V gene: TRBV6-2/TRBV6-3; CDR3 DNA: TGTGCCAGCAGTTACGGGGGGACTCATGGCTATGGCTACACCTTC; CDR3 protein: CASSYGGTHGYGYTF
CDR3 length: 12; D gene: .; J gene: TRBJ2-3; clone size: .; V gene: TRBV12-3/TRBV12-4; CDR3 DNA: TGTGCCAGCAGTTTCCTTGCAGATACGCAGTATTTT; CDR3 protein: CASSFLADTQYF
CDR3 length: 14; D gene: .; J gene: TRBJ1-5; clone size: many; V gene: TRBV6-6; CDR3 DNA: TGTGCCAGCAGTTGGGACGGTAGCAATCAGCCCCAGCATTTT; CDR3 protein: CASSWDGSNQPQHF
CDR3 length: 17; D gene: TRBD1; J gene: TRBJ1-2; clone size: many; V gene: TRBV5-1; CDR3 DNA: TGCGCCAGCAGCTTGGCGAGTGGTACAGGGGGAATCTATGGCTACACCTTC; CDR3 protein: CASSLASGTGGIYGYTF
CDR3 length: 14; D gene: .; J gene: TRBJ2-3; clone size: .; V gene: TRBV27; CDR3 DNA: TGTGCCAGCAGCCGATCCGGTGGTCTGAATACGCAGTATTTT; CDR3 protein: CASSRSGGLNTQYF
CDR3 length: 17; D gene: .; J gene: TRBJ1-2; clone size: many; V gene: TRBV27; CDR3 DNA: TGTGCCAGCAGTTTATCGCCCTTGAAGGGGAGGTTTTATGGCTACACCTTC; CDR3 protein: CASSLSPLKGRFYGYTF
CDR3 length: 13; D gene: TRBD1; J gene: TRBJ1-1; clone size: .; V gene: TRBV7-3; CDR3 DNA: TGTGCCAGCAGCTACCGGCAGGGGGCAGAAGCTTTCTTT; CDR3 protein: CASSYRQGAEAFF
CDR3 length: 14; D gene: .; J gene: TRBJ2-3; clone size: .; V gene: TRBV6-6; CDR3 DNA: TGTGCCAGCAGTTACTCCCGGATGGGCGGTACGCAGTATTTT; CDR3 protein: CASSYSRMGGTQYF
CDR3 length: 16; D gene: TRBD2; J gene: TRBJ2-1; clone size: many; V gene: TRBV27; CDR3 DNA: TGTGCCAGCAGTTCCATCTTAGCGGGAGCTTACAATGAGCAGTTCTTC; CDR3 protein: CASSSILAGAYNEQFF